A selection of T cell receptor beta chains follows, all from one sample in a study of PD-1 blockade in mismatch repair-deficient tumors. Clones were sequenced by immunoSEQ multiplex PCR, and TCRdb holds only the in-frame ones, with some missing. The repertoire holds 77,000 or so clones, roughly 80% seen once, with approximately 5.1% in the top ten. The sequencing here drew on peripheral blood, taken 44 weeks after starting pembrolizumab. The source is an adult with mismatch repair-deficient cancer. Both conserved end residues are part of each CDR3. Fields, in order: clone size, J gene, V gene, D gene, CDR3 protein, CDR3 DNA. D genes are given only for firm matches. Clone size appears in some rows only: once, few, many, or a class for an expanded clone.

>-|TRBJ2-1|TRBV18|-
CASSPPKVRYNEQFF
TGTGCCAGCTCACCACCAAAAGTCCGATACAATGAGCAGTTCTTC
>-|TRBJ2-7|TRBV6-1|-
CASGKQGPPYEQYF
TGTGCCAGCGGTAAACAGGGACCTCCCTACGAGCAGTACTTC
>-|TRBJ1-2|TRBV19|-
CASSIDTYGYTF
TGTGCCAGTAGTATAGACACCTATGGCTACACCTTC
>few|TRBJ1-1|TRBV23-1|-
CASSQPEAMNTEAFF
TGCGCCAGCAGTCAGCCCGAAGCCATGAACACTGAAGCTTTCTTT
>-|TRBJ1-5|TRBV2|-
CASSEAFTAHQPQHF
TGTGCCAGCAGTGAAGCGTTTACAGCTCATCAGCCCCAGCATTTT
>-|TRBJ2-2|TRBV15|-
CATSRDPANTGELFF
TGTGCCACCAGCAGGGACCCCGCGAACACCGGGGAGCTGTTTTTT
>-|TRBJ2-7|TRBV6-5|TRBD1
CASSMGQGTNEQYF
TGTGCCAGCAGTATGGGACAGGGTACGAACGAGCAGTACTTC
>-|TRBJ2-7|TRBV18|TRBD1
CASSTNRGEQYF
TGTGCCAGCTCAACAAACAGGGGCGAGCAGTACTTC
>-|TRBJ1-1|TRBV27|-
CASSLFRGTEAFF
TGTGCCAGCAGTTTATTCAGGGGAACTGAAGCTTTCTTT
>-|TRBJ1-1|TRBV7-6|-
CASSSGLMNTEAFF
TGTGCCAGCAGCTCCGGACTGATGAACACTGAAGCTTTCTTT
>-|TRBJ1-1|TRBV11-3|-
CASSSGERPNTEAFF
TGTGCCAGCAGCTCAGGGGAGAGACCGAACACTGAAGCTTTCTTT
>-|TRBJ2-1|TRBV7-3|TRBD2
CASSLGELAASYNEQFF
TGTGCCAGCAGCCTCGGCGAACTAGCGGCCTCCTACAATGAGCAGTTCTTC
>few|TRBJ2-3|TRBV5-8|TRBD2
CASSLDAGGSADTQYF
TGTGCCAGCAGCTTGGACGCGGGAGGGTCAGCAGATACGCAGTATTTT
>-|TRBJ2-1|TRBV13|-
CASSLREREGAEQFF
TGTGCCAGCAGCTTACGAGAACGGGAGGGGGCTGAGCAGTTCTTC
>-|TRBJ1-1|TRBV5-1|-
CASSSAPDGNTEAFF
TGCGCCAGCAGCTCTGCACCCGACGGAAACACTGAAGCTTTCTTT
>-|TRBJ2-7|TRBV4-2|TRBD2
CASSLAGGAGVSYEQYF
TGTGCCAGCAGCTTGGCCGGAGGGGCGGGAGTCTCCTACGAGCAGTACTTC
>-|TRBJ2-1|TRBV5-8|-
CASQAASSYNEQFF
TGTGCCTCTCAAGCGGCGAGCTCCTACAATGAGCAGTTCTTC
>-|TRBJ2-1|TRBV7-8|TRBD1
CASSKRRPGTGFEQFF
TGTGCCAGCAGCAAAAGACGCCCCGGGACAGGGTTTGAGCAGTTCTTC
>once|TRBJ2-7|TRBV19|TRBD2
CASSTGGTYEQYF
TGTGCCAGTAGTACGGGGGGAACTTACGAGCAGTACTTC
>once|TRBJ2-1|TRBV30|-
CACLRTVGISYNEQFF
TGTGCGTGTTTGAGGACTGTCGGGATTTCTTACAATGAGCAGTTCTTC
>-|TRBJ1-5|TRBV7-9|-
CASSAKNLRGGNQPQHF
TGTGCCAGCAGCGCGAAAAACCTCAGGGGAGGCAATCAGCCCCAGCATTTT
>-|TRBJ2-5|TRBV7-3|-
CASSLMGAARETQYF
TGTGCCAGCAGCTTAATGGGCGCAGCGAGGGAGACCCAGTACTTC
>-|TRBJ2-3|TRBV11-3|TRBD2
CASSSPTSGRVDTQYF
TGTGCCAGCAGCTCCCCGACTAGCGGGAGGGTGGATACGCAGTATTTT
>few|TRBJ2-7|TRBV14|-
CASSQDPLYEQYF
TGTGCCAGCAGCCAAGATCCCCTCTACGAGCAGTACTTC
>-|TRBJ2-4|TRBV27|-
CASSSPWGVKNIQYF
TGTGCCAGCAGTTCACCATGGGGTGTCAAAAACATTCAGTACTTC
>-|TRBJ2-2|TRBV11-3|TRBD2
CASSSSGLAGFTGELFF
TGTGCCAGCAGCTCTTCGGGCCTAGCGGGTTTCACCGGGGAGCTGTTTTTT
>-|TRBJ1-1|TRBV18|-
CASSPLRGNTEAFF
TGTGCCAGCTCACCACTCAGGGGGAACACTGAAGCTTTCTTT
>-|TRBJ1-4|TRBV5-1|TRBD1
CASSLVGGVTNEKLFF
TGCGCCAGCAGCTTGGTAGGGGGCGTAACTAATGAAAAACTGTTTTTT
>few|TRBJ2-3|TRBV19|-
CASSKMGQIDTQYF
TGTGCCAGTAGTAAAATGGGGCAGATAGATACGCAGTATTTT
>-|TRBJ2-7|TRBV11-1|TRBD1
CASSFTGEGSLQYF
TGTGCCAGCAGCTTCACAGGGGAAGGGTCTTTGCAGTACTTC
>-|TRBJ2-3|TRBV7-9|-
CASSFRVVAESDTQYF
TGTGCCAGCAGCTTCCGGGTGGTAGCCGAATCAGATACGCAGTATTTT
>-|TRBJ2-7|TRBV14|-
CASSHRPGTLGEQYF
TGTGCCAGCAGCCATAGACCCGGGACATTGGGCGAGCAGTACTTC
>once|TRBJ2-4|TRBV7-5|-
CARSGGGSSDIQYF
TGTGCCAGAAGCGGGGGCGGGAGTTCGGACATTCAGTACTTC
>-|TRBJ2-4|TRBV12-5|TRBD2
CASSGGTLAKNIQYF
TGTGCTTCGAGCGGGGGGACATTAGCCAAAAACATTCAGTACTTC
>-|TRBJ1-5|TRBV28|-
CASSPQTGFYQPQHF
TGTGCCAGCTCCCCCCAAACGGGTTTCTATCAGCCCCAGCATTTT
>-|TRBJ2-6|TRBV5-1|-
CASSLLLPSRSVSGANVLTF
TGCGCCAGCAGCTTACTACTCCCATCCAGGAGCGTCTCTGGGGCCAACGTCCTGACTTTC
>-|TRBJ2-5|TRBV5-1|TRBD1
CASSWDSPKETQYF
TGCGCCAGCAGCTGGGACAGCCCCAAAGAGACCCAGTACTTC
>few|TRBJ1-5|TRBV9|-
CASSVGRDNQPQHF
TGTGCCAGCAGCGTAGGTCGGGACAATCAGCCCCAGCATTTT
>-|TRBJ1-2|TRBV10-3|-
CAIKAEDRTNYGYTF
TGTGCCATCAAAGCCGAAGACAGGACTAACTATGGCTACACCTTC
>-|TRBJ2-1|TRBV21-1|-
CASSKGGEPGQGFNNEQFF
TGTGCCAGCAGCAAAGGCGGGGAACCGGGACAGGGGTTCAACAATGAGCAGTTCTTC
>-|TRBJ2-7|TRBV19|TRBD2
CASSIVASGYEQYF
TGTGCCAGTAGTATAGTTGCTAGCGGCTACGAGCAGTACTTC
>-|TRBJ2-2|TRBV5-6|-
CASSLFVGERLFF
TGTGCCAGCAGCTTGTTCGTGGGAGAGAGGCTGTTTTTT